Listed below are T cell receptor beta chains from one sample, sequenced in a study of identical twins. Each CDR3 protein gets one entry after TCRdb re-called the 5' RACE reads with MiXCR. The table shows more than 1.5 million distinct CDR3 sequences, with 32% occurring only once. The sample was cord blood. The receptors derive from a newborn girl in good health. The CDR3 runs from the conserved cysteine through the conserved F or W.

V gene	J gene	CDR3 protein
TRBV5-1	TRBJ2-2	CASSWDGNTGELFF
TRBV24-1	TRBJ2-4	CATSDPGGAKNIQYF
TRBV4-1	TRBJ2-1	CASSQVRVGQAYNEQFF
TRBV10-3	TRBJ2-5	CAISRTLSGTGDNEQYF
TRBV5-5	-	CASSYRGRVSYNEQYF
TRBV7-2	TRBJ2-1	CASSLGVGPDNEQFF
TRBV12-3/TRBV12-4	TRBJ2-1	CASSFELGTPWNEQFF
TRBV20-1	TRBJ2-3	CSAGGGVGVTTDTQYF
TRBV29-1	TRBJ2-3	CSVGRGRTDTQYF
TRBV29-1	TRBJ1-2	CSVPGTENYGYTF
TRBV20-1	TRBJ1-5	CSARWGAEPQHF
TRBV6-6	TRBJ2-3	CASSSEIGDTQYF
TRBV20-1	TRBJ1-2	CSALVAGTAYGYTF
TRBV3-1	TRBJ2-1	CASSQDIRGAETQFF
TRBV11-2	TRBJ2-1	CASSLQGSGQLNNEQFF
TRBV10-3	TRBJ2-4	CAISERRGVTGDIQYF
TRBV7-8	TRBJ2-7	CASSLAGHNGYEQYF
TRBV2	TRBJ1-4	CASSELRVLNEKLFF
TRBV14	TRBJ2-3	CASSQEPGLFTDTQYF
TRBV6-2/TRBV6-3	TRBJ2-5	CASSYSTGAKETQYF
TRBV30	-	CAWRAGREGNIQYF
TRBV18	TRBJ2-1	CASSDSGSLGNEQFF
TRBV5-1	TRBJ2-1	CASSLVGRAPSYNEQFF
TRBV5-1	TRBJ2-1	CASSRLRGNEQFF
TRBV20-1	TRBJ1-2	CSARDYRNYGYTF
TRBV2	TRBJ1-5	CASSGGSNQPQHF
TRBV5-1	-	CASSLDLEPETQYF
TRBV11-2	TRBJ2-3	CASSSFSTLSSTDTQYF
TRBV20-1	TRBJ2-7	CSAREGPGQASSYEQYF
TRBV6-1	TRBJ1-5	CASSGGDRNNQPQHF
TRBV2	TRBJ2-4	CASQSLPRDAQRGIQYF
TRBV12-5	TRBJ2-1	CASGLEQGPHYNEQFF
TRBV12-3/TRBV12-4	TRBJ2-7	CASSLERDYPMGEQYF
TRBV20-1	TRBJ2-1	CSASGSGGIDYNEQFF
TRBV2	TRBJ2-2	CASSERGTGELFF
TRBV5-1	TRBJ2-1	CASSLARFVNEQFF
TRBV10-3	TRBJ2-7	CAISESGTSEYNEQYF
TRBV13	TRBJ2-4	CASSRRGTENIQYF
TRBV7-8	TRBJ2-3	CASSSRRQGSDTQYF
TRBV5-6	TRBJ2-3	CASSLVAGSSTDTRYF
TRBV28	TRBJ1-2	CASSFYTNIAGLHGYTF
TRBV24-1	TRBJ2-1	CATSWGTEHFF
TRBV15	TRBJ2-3	CATSRDPQGADTQYF
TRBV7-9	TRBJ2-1	CASSFTSVIIEQFF
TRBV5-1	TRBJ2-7	CASSLAFRAYEQYF
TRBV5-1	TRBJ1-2	CASSFQGDGYGYTF
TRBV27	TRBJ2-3	CASTMTGVDTQYF
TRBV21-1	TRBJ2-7	CARIAFLPYNEQYF
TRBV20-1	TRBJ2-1	CSAPYPGLAGGPSFSEQFF
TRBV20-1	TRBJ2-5	CSARLAVEAQYF
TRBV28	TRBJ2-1	CASSSGRAPYNEQFF
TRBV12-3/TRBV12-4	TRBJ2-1	CASSLHGGLGNEQFF
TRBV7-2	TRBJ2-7	CASSPSGTRAYEQYF
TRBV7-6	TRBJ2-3	CASSLDLAGVLTDTQYF
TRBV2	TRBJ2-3	CAGSELAVVTDTQYF
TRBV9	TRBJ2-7	CASSVASGPAGEQYF
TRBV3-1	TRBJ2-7	CASSQSRYEQYF
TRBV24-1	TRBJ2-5	CGTSDFKQETQYF
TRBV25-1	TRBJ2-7	CASSGGSRTPSYEQYF
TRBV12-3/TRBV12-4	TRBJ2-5	CASSFLAGGITGETQYF